One and the same sample provided the 17 T cell receptor beta chains below, sequenced in a study of blood T cell repertoires in COVID-19. This table comes from immunoSEQ multiplex PCR, and its TCRdb copy is limited to in-frame clones, with some not included. Of around 25,000 clones in the sample, over 75% are singletons; the top ten hold approximately 20%. Sequenced: peripheral blood. These receptors originate from a man aged 65 to 79 in a cohort sampled during active COVID-19.

The chain recombines TRBV5-6 with TRBJ1-1, with 10 bases that match TRBD1. The CDR3 contains 14 residues. Germline V gives CDR1 SGHDT, CDR2 YYEEEE. Trimming took 4 bases from V and 10 from J; bases not matched to a gene: 10. This CDR3 reads CASSAPTGGMRAFF. Written as DNA, the CDR3 is TGTGCCAGCAGCGCCCCGACAGGGGGCATGAGAGCTTTCTTT.

The gene calls are TRBV5-1 and TRBJ2-4; D is perhaps TRBD1 (6 bases). Trimming left V 4 bases short and J 7 bases short, with 18 bases between. From germline, CDR1 is SGHRS and CDR2 YFSETQ. This CDR3 has 15 amino acids. The CDR3, as DNA: TGCGCCAGCAGCCCGGTACAGGGTCGGCAGAACATTCAGTACTTC. As protein: CASSPVQGRQNIQYF.

J is TRBJ1-4 and V is TRBV19; a weak D match, TRBD1 (6 bases). The CDR3 is made up of 14 amino acids. V was clipped by 5 bases and J by 7 bases, with 14 bases between them. Germline V gene lookup returns CDR1 LNHDA and CDR2 SQIVND (reference sequence). The CDR3 spells CASSSQGSGEKLFF. Here the CDR3 DNA reads TGTGCCAGTAGTTCACAGGGTTCGGGTGAAAAACTGTTTTTT. Full variable domain (outside the CDR3, taken from reference TRBV19 and TRBJ1-4): DGGITQSPKYLFRKEGQNVTLSCEQNLNHDAMYWYRQDPGQGLRLIYYSQIVNDFQKGDIAEGYSVSREKKESFPLTVTSAQKNPTAFYLCASSSQGSGEKLFFGSGTQLSVL.

The V and J genes are TRBV18 and TRBJ2-3; 12 nucleotides agree with TRBD2. Per germline, CDR1 KGHSH and CDR2 LQKENI. V gave up 5 bases and J gave up 3 bases; unmatched junction bases: 3. The CDR3 covers 15 residues. DNA of the CDR3: TGTGCCAGCTCAGTGACTAGCGGGAGAACAGATACGCAGTATTTT. It codes for CASSVTSGRTDTQYF.

The V gene is TRBV5-1, the J gene TRBJ2-1; TRBD1 might be the D (7 bases). Germline V gives CDR1 SGHRS, CDR2 YFSETQ. V was clipped by 0 bases and J by 6 bases, with 16 bases between them. This CDR3 has 16 amino acids. CDR3 nucleotides: TGCGCCAGCAGCTTGGTGGGCGGGACAGTAAGCAATGAGCAGTTCTTC. Encoded protein: CASSLVGGTVSNEQFF.

The chain uses TRBV27 and TRBJ1-5; D gene unclear. From germline, CDR1 is MNHEY and CDR2 SMNVEV (reference sequence). Trimming removed 2 bases at V and 6 bases at J, with 20 bases between. This CDR3 has 17 residues. CDR3 sequence: CASSLTAVQVGGQPQHF. CDR3 nucleotide sequence: TGTGCCAGCAGTTTAACGGCAGTCCAGGTCGGTGGTCAGCCCCAGCATTTT.

The CDR3 protein is CASSTPQGRGSPLHF. The CDR3 nucleotides read TGTGCCAGCAGCACACCACAGGGAAGGGGCTCACCCCTCCACTTT. The genes are TRBV28 and TRBJ1-6, with D possibly matching TRBD1 (6 bases). Trimming pared 6 bases from V and 10 bases from J, leaving 19 bases between. Germline CDR1 reads MDHEN; CDR2 reads SYDVKM. There are 15 residues in the CDR3.

DNA of the CDR3: TGTGCCAGCAGATCCACACGGAACACTGAAGCTTTCTTT. This sequence encodes CASRSTRNTEAFF. The gene calls are TRBV7-3 and TRBJ1-1; no firm D call. Germline V gene sequence: CDR1 SGHTA, CDR2 FQGTGA. The CDR3 runs to 13 residues. Trimming stripped 6 bases from V and 1 base from J, with 9 bases between.

V usage is TRBV18 and J usage is TRBJ1-2; D not resolved. The CDR3 has 14 residues. Germline V gives CDR1 KGHSH, CDR2 LQKENI. V lost 4 bases and J lost 6, with 15 bases in between. The CDR3 reads CASSQSEGMNGYTF. The CDR3 DNA sequence: TGTGCCAGCTCACAGTCGGAGGGTATGAATGGCTACACCTTC. The complete variable domain, with remaining parts taken from reference TRBV18 and TRBJ1-2, reads NAGVMQNPRHLVRRRGQEARLRCSPMKGHSHVYWYRQLPEEGLKFMVYLQKENIIDESGMPKERFSAEFPKEGPSILRIQQVVRGDSAAYFCASSQSEGMNGYTFGSGTRLTVV.

V gene TRBV7-9 combines with J gene TRBJ1-1, with TRBD1 matching 9 bases. The CDR3 runs 14 residues. The V and J ends lost 4 bases and 0 bases, in that order; junction bases with no gene match: 0. Germline values: CDR1 SEHNR, CDR2 FQNEAQ (reference sequence). CDR3 loop: CASSWTGVNTEAFF. The CDR3 nucleotides are TGTGCCAGCAGCTGGACAGGGGTGAACACTGAAGCTTTCTTT.

The table lists this clone with a few counts. V usage is TRBV25-1 and J usage is TRBJ2-2, with 13 positions matching TRBD2. Germline lookup yields CDR1 MGHDK and CDR2 SYGVNS. The CDR3 has 15 amino acids. Trimming removed 5 bases from V and 3 bases from J; junction bases left unmatched: 0. The DNA for the CDR3 is TGTGCCAGCAGTACTAGCGGGAGGGACACCGGGGAGCTGTTTTTT. This gives the protein CASSTSGRDTGELFF.

The chain links TRBV25-1 to TRBJ1-5, with 9 positions matching TRBD1. The germline gives CDR1 MGHDK, CDR2 SYGVNS. V lost 6 bases and J lost 7; bases outside the gene matches: 7. This CDR3 comprises 14 residues. CDR3 sequence: CASRGTGTGQPQHF. DNA for the CDR3: TGTGCCAGCAGGGGGACAGGGACAGGGCAGCCCCAGCATTTT.

The chain employs TRBV9 and TRBJ2-3; 9 bases match TRBD2. Losses at the gene ends were 4 bases for V and 2 bases for J; bases not matched to a gene: 8. There are 16 residues in the CDR3. Germline CDR1 SGDLS, CDR2 YYNGEE. CDR3 loop: CASSRIAGAVTDTQYF. CDR3 nucleotides: TGTGCCAGCAGCCGTATAGCGGGAGCTGTCACAGATACGCAGTATTTT. Supplemented by reference TRBV9 and TRBJ2-3, the full variable domain reads DSGVTQTPKHLITATGQRVTLRCSPRSGDLSVYWYQQSLDQGLQFLIQYYNGEERAKGNILERFSAQQFPDLHSELNLSSLELGDSALYFCASSRIAGAVTDTQYFGPGTRLTVL.

A single count supports this clone. The chain couples TRBV19 to TRBJ2-2, with D possibly matching TRBD2 (6 bases). V dropped 3 bases and J dropped 1 base, with 15 bases sitting between them. The CDR3 length is 17 residues. Germline-derived CDR1 and CDR2 are LNHDA and SQIVND (reference sequence). This CDR3 reads CASSIIGLARNTGELFF. Here the CDR3 DNA reads TGTGCCAGTAGTATTATCGGCCTAGCGAGGAACACCGGGGAGCTGTTTTTT.

This chain uses TRBV4-1 with TRBJ2-3; 11 nucleotides align to TRBD2. V dropped 4 bases and J dropped 4; count of bases not matched to a gene: 19. Germline assignment: CDR1 MGHRA and CDR2 YSYEKL. This CDR3 region has 20 residues. CDR3 bases: TGCGCCAGCAGCCTTGTAGGGGGGCTGAGACTAGCGGGAAAGGCAGATACGCAGTATTTT. This translates into CASSLVGGLRLAGKADTQYF.

The chain has TRBV7-9 and TRBJ1-3, with D possibly TRBD1 on 5 matching bases. V lost 5 bases and J lost 1, with 6 bases in between. The CDR3 covers 13 residues. Germline lookup yields CDR1 SEHNR and CDR2 FQNEAQ (reference sequence). In DNA form, the CDR3 reads TGTGCCAGCAGCCAGGGATCTGGAAACACCATATATTTT. This codes for CASSQGSGNTIYF.

The rearrangement uses TRBV6-6 and TRBJ1-2, with 10 bases fitting TRBD1. CDR3 length: 15 amino acids. Germline CDR1 and CDR2: MNHNY and SVGAGI (reference sequence). The ends lost 2 bases at V and 2 bases at J; junction bases unmatched: 2. CDR3 loop: CASSYRGQGNYGYTF. CDR3 bases: TGTGCCAGCAGTTACCGGGGACAGGGGAACTATGGCTACACCTTC.